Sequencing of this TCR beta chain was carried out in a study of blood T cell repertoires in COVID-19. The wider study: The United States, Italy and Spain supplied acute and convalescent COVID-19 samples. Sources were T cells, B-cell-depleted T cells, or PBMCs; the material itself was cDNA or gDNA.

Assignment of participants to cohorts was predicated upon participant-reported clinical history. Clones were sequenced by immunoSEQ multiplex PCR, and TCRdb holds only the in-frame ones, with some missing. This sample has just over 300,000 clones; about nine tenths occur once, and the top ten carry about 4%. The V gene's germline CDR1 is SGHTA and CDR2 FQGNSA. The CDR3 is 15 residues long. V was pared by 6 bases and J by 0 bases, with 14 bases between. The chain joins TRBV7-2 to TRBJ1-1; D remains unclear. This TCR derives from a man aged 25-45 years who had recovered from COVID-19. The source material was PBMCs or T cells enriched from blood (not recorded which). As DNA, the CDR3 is TGTGCCAGCAGACTAGGAGTAGGGATGAACACTGAAGCTTTCTTT. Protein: CASRLGVGMNTEAFF. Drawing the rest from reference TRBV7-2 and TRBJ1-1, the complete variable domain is GAGVSQSPSNKVTEKGKDVELRCDPISGHTALYWYRQSLGQGLEFLIYFQGNSAPDKSGLPSDRFSAERTGGSVSTLTIQRTQQEDSAVYLCASRLGVGMNTEAFFGQGTRLTVV.